This T cell receptor beta chain was found in a study of cytomegalovirus exposure and HLA in healthy donors. Study outcomes and limitations: Testing in vitro showed a few CMV-associated chains specific for CMV antigens. The tendency of first-cohort TCR clusters to co-occur in the roughly 130 validation repertoires emerged from a later analysis. Listed as cytomegalovirus-associated were 150 to 200 TCR beta chains.

About this clone itself: The antigen is undetermined.

Among the 100 to 150 subjects of the validation cohort, separate from the approximately 670-subject first cohort, were the donors. This CDR3 contains 15 residues. The V end was cut by 4 bases, the J end by 3 bases, with 17 bases between. Germline V gives CDR1 SGHRS, CDR2 YFSETQ. Some clones are missing from TCRdb's copy, which holds only in-frame ones; the method was immunoSEQ multiplex PCR. The sample lists 200,000 or so clones; over 75% were seen once. This chain uses TRBV5-1 with TRBJ2-7; a weak D match, TRBD1 (6 bases). The sample consisted of PBMCs. The sequence was obtained from a woman between 18 and 29 years old in good health and CMV-seropositive. Here the CDR3 reads CASSPQQGLGYEQYF. For the CDR3, the DNA is TGCGCCAGCAGCCCACAACAGGGTTTGGGCTACGAGCAGTACTTC.